This note documents a single TCR beta chain sequence. This clone has just a few counts. What this receptor recognizes is not known. Base quality data are lacking; no much larger clone is found one base away. This entry comes from a study of cytomegalovirus exposure and HLA in healthy donors (dated by TCRdb to 2015 to 2018). Study-wide context: In an earlier analysis of some 610 of the donors, 276 Gb of sequence data and about 110 million unique TCR beta sequences from 180 million or so T cells were reported. An early release covering around 630 HLA-typed donors comprised 250 to 350 gigabases of sequencing data and roughly 86 million unique TCR sequences. Among the roughly 400 genotyped donors, around 81% belonged to the genetic ancestry cluster associated with self-reported Caucasian donors. The study aimed to test whether signatures of past pathogen exposure could be identified by cataloging public T cell receptors. The study profiled the T cell repertoires of approximately 700 subjects by immunosequencing and related them to cytomegalovirus serostatus. Besides the first cohort of 500 to 700 subjects, a separate validation cohort made up of 95 to 150 different subjects was used. High-throughput TCR immunosequencing, statistical association of individual TCRs with disease status, and machine learning were combined to predict cytomegalovirus infection status. A later analysis re-analyzed previously published TCR beta repertoires from 666 donors and added high-resolution HLA genotyping to study TCR occurrence patterns. Rather than using new phenotypic data, the later analysis identified candidate immune exposures from TCR beta sequences and from how often those sequences occurred across donors. An earlier analysis of fewer than 700 of the donors applied high-throughput TCR beta sequencing to assess whether each TCR beta V gene segment acted as functional or pseudogenic. Donor age, sex, ethnicity and CMV serostatus were compiled alongside the repertoire data. Genome-wide SNP genotypes for about 60% of the roughly 670 donors were used in a later genetic analysis, which treated that subset as a discovery cohort. All discovery cohort repertoires had been generated using a single sequencing platform. Class I and class II HLA loci were covered by the typing at four-digit resolution. The number of typed donors differed by locus: about 620-640 for A, B, C, DRB1 and DQB1; some 540 for DQA1; approximately 610 for DPA1; and around 450 for DPB1. About five DR-DQ haplotypes were treated as single units for association and clustering because of strong linkage in the cohort. Among approximately 370 genotyped donors of the cohort, an average of roughly 230,000 unique TCR beta nucleotide sequences was sequenced per donor, of which 15% to 20% were non-productive.

Study-wide conclusions, independent of this receptor: A group of highly shared sequence variants was considered likely to be a technical artifact of the sequencing pipeline. Presence/absence analyses assumed roughly uniform sequencing depth across donors, an assumption that may not hold. In a later genetic analysis, fewer N-insertions in productive TCRs were reported among donors in an Asian-associated ancestry cluster than the roughly 700-donor mean. According to a later analysis, TCR association rates differed among HLA loci, with DRB1 alleles showing the most associated TCRs and HLA-C alleles showing the fewest. Some IMGT-functional V segments, including TRBV6-2 and TRBV6-3, could not be told apart with the 87-base-pair reads, so those segments were excluded. A further reported finding was that TCR beta sequences accurately predicted the HLA-A and HLA-B alleles for most subjects in the first cohort. The study listed approximately 150 TCR beta chains as associated with cytomegalovirus. Cytomegalovirus status was reported to be diagnosed by the classifier with high specificity and sensitivity in both the original and validation cohorts. Linkage disequilibrium might explain the correlated functional status among segregating V segments, but an unknown experimental factor could not be excluded. Because counts were too low, fewer than 20 rarely observed V segments, including chromosome 9 orphons, were excluded from the earlier analysis of several hundred of the donors. Broadly in line with IMGT annotations, most TCR beta V segments showed up in productive rearrangements about 90% or about 30% of the time in an earlier analysis of 450 to 750 of the donors. Most TCR sequences were seen in very few donors, while some public TCRs were found in many individuals. According to a later analysis, most CMV-associated TCR beta chains appeared to be HLA-restricted, and the HLA associations seemed to be driven largely by CMV exposure. According to a later analysis, parvovirus B19, influenza, CMV and Epstein-Barr virus appeared linked to several top co-occurrence clusters. HLA typing was unavailable for some donors at each locus, so association tests used only the typed subset. In a later genetic analysis, a missense DCLRE1C variant was associated with V-gene and J-gene trimming of TCR beta chains, and the association was replicated in an independent cohort. A few of the identified cytomegalovirus-associated TCR beta chains were confirmed in vitro to be specific for cytomegalovirus antigens. At a false discovery rate of 0.05, a later analysis linked roughly 17,000 TCR beta sequences to specific HLA alleles. In a later analysis, HLA-associated TCR beta chains showed more clonal expansion and lower generation probabilities than non-associated chains that were equally common. The cohort was sequenced for TCR beta chains only, and without alpha or paired-chain data the features that could be detected were limited. The only immune exposure information available for the cohort was CMV serostatus. Assigning TCR associations to individual alleles was difficult when HLA alleles, especially DR and DQ, strongly co-occurred. According to the authors, the approach could potentially be generalized to other disease states and immunological phenotypes.

In total, fewer than 750 healthy bone marrow donors made up the cohort. Cohort members were all nominally healthy when sampled, although unrecorded immune exposures were likely present. The donor tested CMV seropositive, placing the donor among the roughly 300 seropositive members of the cohort. Every donor gave a peripheral blood sample, and the peripheral blood mononuclear cells from that sample were used for TCR beta sequencing. Genomic DNA was extracted from the blood cell samples with the Qiagen DNeasy Blood Extraction Kit. The library came from the immunoSEQ multiplex PCR assay. The multiplex PCR relied on a mix of 60 forward primers for TCR Vbeta segments and 13 reverse primers for TCR Jbeta segments. Amplification of the CDR3 region of rearranged TCR beta genes was performed with a multiplex PCR assay on genomic DNA. The amplified TCR beta libraries were sequenced on the Illumina HiSeq System as 87-base-pair reads. The study's own analysis went as follows. In a later analysis, approximately 74 million unique TCR beta chains were counted across the roughly 670 repertoires, and roughly 9.9 million of these chains were shared by at least two donors. To remove PCR and sequencing errors, raw reads were error-corrected and collapsed into unique sequences using a nearest-neighbor algorithm that merged closely related sequences. To assign V, D and J gene segments, CDR3 sequences were aligned to IMGT reference sequences. For a sequence to be retained, a match of at least six nucleotides was required to both a V gene segment and a J gene segment. A rearrangement counted as productive if the CDR3 had no stop codons and remained in frame with V and J, and every other rearrangement counted as non-productive. Following IMGT convention, CDR3 was defined as the stretch from the second conserved V-encoded cysteine to the conserved J-encoded phenylalanine. In an earlier analysis of just under 600 of the donors, sequences lacking an unambiguous match to a single V gene segment were excluded. In an earlier analysis of some 590 of the donors, V segments were called functional above 56.7% productive rearrangements and were called segregating when the between-donor standard deviation exceeded 5%. A statistical classification framework was built to diagnose cytomegalovirus status from the catalog of TCR beta chain sequences. V and J gene assignment, in a later analysis, came from comparing TCR nucleotide sequences with IMGT/GENE-DB human TR gene sequences. Using the TCRdist pipeline, a later analysis assigned CDR3 sequences along with most-parsimonious VDJ recombination scenarios. A later analysis defined each TCR beta chain by its CDR3 amino acid sequence plus V-gene family, and excluded reads lacking a unique V-gene family. In a later analysis, 500 to 650 highly shared, low-generation-probability nucleotide sequences were removed to address suspected cross-contamination and a sequencing artifact. In a later analysis, a clonal expansion index was calculated for each public chain from normalized within-repertoire ranks of inferred template counts. A later analysis computed generation probabilities with a VDJ recombination model fitted to out-of-frame rearrangements, and checked the results against IGoR. A later analysis scored TCR-TCR, TCR-HLA and TCR-CMV co-occurrence with hypergeometric tests, applying a repertoire-size bias correction to TCR pairs. False discovery rates were estimated in a later analysis by permuting HLA or CMV assignments 20 times. In a later analysis, co-occurring TCRs were grouped with DBSCAN, and TCRdist sequence similarity was added when clustering was performed within HLA-allele-positive subsets. For co-occurrence clustering, repertoires with fewer than 30,000 or more than 120,000 public chains were excluded, along with roughly 5 repertoires with anomalous nucleotide sharing. The table comes from immuneACCESS by way of TCRdb, which keeps in-frame sequences with V and J called. Part of the clones is missing from these tables; in studies checked, under half for an unresolved V gene and the rest for unknown reasons. That table gives V, J and clone size, and the DNA gave D and trimming. The sample table records 150,000 or so clones; around three fifths of these occur just once. Clones ranked in the top ten supply 3% of the sample.

V drops 2 bases and J drops 0 bases, leaving 21 bases in between. The CDR3 starts with the cysteine, ends with the phenylalanine, and has 19 residues. Here the CDR3 DNA is all that survives: 57 bases in frame from base 1. For CDR1 and CDR2, the germline V gene lists SGHRS and YFSETQ. Sequenced: PBMCs. The V and J genes are TRBV5-1 and TRBJ2-1; TRBD1 is a possible D gene, resting on 5 matching bases. The source of this sequence is a woman aged 25 to 39 in good health and CMV-seropositive. The CDR3 loop reads CASSLYLRVPDRSYNEQFF. The DNA is as follows: TGCGCCAGCAGCTTATACCTCAGGGTCCCCGACCGCTCCTACAATGAGCAGTTCTTC.